Listed below are T cell receptor beta chains from one sample, sequenced in a study of T-cell memory formation after mild COVID-19. TCRdb reprocessed the 5' RACE reads with MiXCR, giving one entry per CDR3 protein. The sample holds around 180,000 distinct CDR3 sequences, under 20% seen once. The sequencing sample was made of PBMCs or a T cell subset sorted from them (not recorded which). These receptors all come from a man younger than 35 who had mild COVID-19 (a few samples of this study predate the infection). Cell type and time point are not known. The CDR3 runs from the conserved cysteine through the conserved F or W. A D gene is named only where the DNA matches it firmly. Clone size is not always given. Where it is, it says once, few, many or a class for expanded clones.

v_gene	abundance	d_gene	j_gene	CDR3nt	CDR3aa
TRBV6-2/TRBV6-3	-	TRBD1	TRBJ2-2	TGTGCCAGCAGGCGGACAGGGCGCACCGGGGAGCTGTTTTTT	CASRRTGRTGELFF
TRBV9	-	TRBD1	TRBJ1-3	TGTGCCAGCAGCCCTCAGACAGGGGCTGGAAACACCATATATTTT	CASSPQTGAGNTIYF
TRBV24-1	-	-	TRBJ2-3	TGTGCCACCGAACCAGGAAGCACAGATACGCAGTATTTT	CATEPGSTDTQYF
TRBV7-2	many	TRBD2	TRBJ2-3	TGTGCCAGCCATAGCGGGGGGCACGATACGCAGTATTTT	CASHSGGHDTQYF
TRBV5-1	-	TRBD1	TRBJ1-2	TGCGCCAGCAGCAAGGGACAGGGGTTTAACTATGGCTACACCTTC	CASSKGQGFNYGYTF
TRBV7-2	-	-	TRBJ2-5	TGTGCCAGCAGCTTTAGGTGGGAAGAGACCCAGTACTTC	CASSFRWEETQYF
TRBV28	-	-	TRBJ2-3	TGTGCCAGCAGTCCCCTGGGGGCGGGGGTCCGGTATACGCAGTATTTT	CASSPLGAGVRYTQYF
TRBV20-1	few	TRBD1	TRBJ2-7	TGCAGTGCTAGAGGTGGGACAGGGAGTGAGTTCGAGCAGTACTTC	CSARGGTGSEFEQYF
TRBV12-3/TRBV12-4	many	-	TRBJ1-6	TGTGCCAGCAGTTGGACGAGGACTTCACCCCTCCACTTT	CASSWTRTSPLHF
TRBV28	few	-	TRBJ2-5	TGTGCCAGCAGTGGCGGGGTGATGGCGTTGAAGGAGACCCAGTACTTC	CASSGGVMALKETQYF
TRBV20-1	-	-	TRBJ2-3	TGCAGTGCTACAGGGACCGTTGCCACAGATACGCAGTATTTT	CSATGTVATDTQYF
TRBV6-2/TRBV6-3	few	-	TRBJ1-5	TGTGCCAGCAAAGGGTTGGCTTGGGATGGCAATCAGCCCCAGCATTTT	CASKGLAWDGNQPQHF
TRBV5-6	-	TRBD1	TRBJ2-5	TGTGCCAGCAGCTTGTCCAGGGGGTTCTATGTTCAAGAGACCCAGTACTTC	CASSLSRGFYVQETQYF
TRBV4-3	few	-	TRBJ1-6	TGCGCCAGCAGCCAAGATTGGGTACAGGGTAATTCACCCCTCCACTTT	CASSQDWVQGNSPLHF
TRBV5-1	-	TRBD2	TRBJ2-1	TGCGCCAGCACCAGCGGGGGGGCCCCCAATGAGCAGTTCTTC	CASTSGGAPNEQFF
TRBV7-8	-	TRBD1	TRBJ2-3	TGTGCCAGCAGCAAGACAGGGTTGGATACGCAGTATTTT	CASSKTGLDTQYF
TRBV4-1	-	-	TRBJ1-2	TGCGCCAGCTCGGGACCAGGGAGAGGCGGCTACACCTTC	CASSGPGRGGYTF
TRBV25-1	-	-	TRBJ1-1	TGTGCCAGCAGTGCGTGGACCGAGGGGACTGAAGCTTTCTTT	CASSAWTEGTEAFF
TRBV5-1	few	TRBD2	TRBJ2-5	TGCGCCAGCAGTCAGACTAGCGGGGGGAGTGAGACCCAGTACTTC	CASSQTSGGSETQYF
TRBV12-3/TRBV12-4	many	TRBD1	TRBJ2-1	TGTGCCAGCGAAAACCGGGACAGGGCCCACCAGTTCTTC	CASENRDRAHQFF
TRBV27	few	-	TRBJ2-7	TGTGCCAGCAGTTGGGCAGGGCCCACCTACGAGCAGTACTTC	CASSWAGPTYEQYF
TRBV3-1	few	-	TRBJ1-5	TGTGCCAGCAGCCCCAGACGGTTCAATCAGCCCCAGCATTTT	CASSPRRFNQPQHF
TRBV7-2	-	-	TRBJ1-2	TGTGCCAGCAGCCCCTCCAAGGTCGCTGGGAAGACCTATGGCTACACCTTC	CASSPSKVAGKTYGYTF
TRBV7-2	few	-	TRBJ2-3	TGTGCCAGCAGCCTGAGGGGGTCGCAGTATTTT	CASSLRGSQYF
TRBV4-2	few	-	TRBJ1-4	TGTGCCAGCAGCCAAGTCGATGAAAAACTGTTTTTT	CASSQVDEKLFF
TRBV10-3	-	-	TRBJ2-6	TGTGCCATCAGCTCGTCCCCCGGGGCAAAGAGCTCTGGGGCCAACGTCCTGACTTTC	CAISSSPGAKSSGANVLTF
TRBV9	-	TRBD1	TRBJ2-3	TGTGCCAGCAGCTGGGGGACAGGACGCACAGATACGCAGTATTTT	CASSWGTGRTDTQYF
TRBV3-1	few	-	TRBJ2-2	TGTGCCAGCAGCCAAGTCGGCGGCGGGGAGCTGTTTTTT	CASSQVGGGELFF
TRBV6-2/TRBV6-3	-	TRBD2	TRBJ2-7	TGTGCCAGCAGTTACTCGATCAGCCAGCGGGGGACCTACGAGCAGTACTTC	CASSYSISQRGTYEQYF
TRBV6-2/TRBV6-3	-	-	TRBJ1-2	TGTGCCAGCAGTTACTCGTGGCAGTCCAACTATGGCTACACCTTC	CASSYSWQSNYGYTF
TRBV5-1	few	-	TRBJ2-3	TGCGCCAGCAGCCCGGCAGTTACTAGCACAGATACGCAGTATTTT	CASSPAVTSTDTQYF
TRBV2	-	-	TRBJ1-1	TGTGCCAGCAGTGACCCCCCAAGCGAAGCTTTCTTT	CASSDPPSEAFF
TRBV6-5	few	-	TRBJ1-2	-	CASSSTFGQGACTF
TRBV18	-	-	TRBJ1-1	TGTGCCAGCTCAATCTGGCAGGGTGCTGAAGCTTTCTTT	CASSIWQGAEAFF
TRBV11-3	few	TRBD1	TRBJ2-3	TGTGCCAGCAGTTCCCCTCGGGGGACAGGGGGATTAGATACGCAGTATTTT	CASSSPRGTGGLDTQYF
TRBV6-2/TRBV6-3	few	TRBD2	TRBJ2-2	TGTGCCAGCCGACTAGCGGGGGGTACCGGGGAGCTGTTTTTT	CASRLAGGTGELFF
TRBV5-1	few	TRBD1	TRBJ2-2	TGCGCCAGCAGCTTCTCTCCGGGACAGGGTAGCACCGGGGAGCTGTTTTTT	CASSFSPGQGSTGELFF
TRBV15	few	-	TRBJ1-6	TGTGCCACCAGCAGAGACAACGTGCTCAGGGATCATCGTTCACCCCTCCACTTT	CATSRDNVLRDHRSPLHF
TRBV7-2	many	-	TRBJ2-5	TGTGCCAGCAGGAAAGACAGGATCCAAGAGACCCAGTACTTC	CASRKDRIQETQYF
TRBV30	-	TRBD1	TRBJ1-6	TGTGCCTGGAGTGTCAACAGGGGGAATTCACCCCTCCACTTT	CAWSVNRGNSPLHF
TRBV11-3	few	-	TRBJ1-6	TGTGCCAGCAGCTTAACAGGGACTAATTCACCCCTCCACTTT	CASSLTGTNSPLHF
TRBV24-1	-	-	TRBJ2-1	TGTGCCACCAGTGAGGGGACACCCACCAATGAGCAGTTCTTC	CATSEGTPTNEQFF
TRBV5-1	few	TRBD1	TRBJ1-5	TGCGCCAGCGCTTCAGGGACAGGGGGCAATCAGCCCCAGCATTTT	CASASGTGGNQPQHF
TRBV20-1	-	-	TRBJ2-3	TGCAGTGCTAGATCCGTGGGCGTAGATACGCAGTATTTT	CSARSVGVDTQYF
TRBV3-1	-	-	TRBJ2-2	TGTGCCAGCAGCCAAGACTACAGACCAACCGGGGAGCTGTTTTTT	CASSQDYRPTGELFF